These T cell receptor beta chains were read from a single sample in a study of T cells in Graves' hyperthyroidism and ophthalmopathy. Each CDR3 protein gets one entry after TCRdb re-called the multiplex PCR reads with MiXCR. This table has 500,000 to 650,000 distinct CDR3 sequences, 20% appearing once. Material for sequencing was blood. The origin of the receptors is a man in his forties with Graves' ophthalmopathy. Both conserved end residues are part of each CDR3. D genes are given only for firm matches. Rows may omit the clone size; those that give it use once, few, many or a size class.

CDR3	DNA	V	size	D	J
CASGFLMGTGYGYTF	TGTGCTAGTGGTTTCCTGATGGGGACAGGCTATGGCTACACCTTC	TRBV12-5	-	TRBD1	TRBJ1-2
CASSQDYGTSGRETQYF	TGCGCCAGCAGCCAAGATTATGGGACTAGCGGGAGGGAGACCCAGTACTTC	TRBV4-3	few	TRBD2	TRBJ2-5
CASSPRQGAESPLHF	TGTGCCAGCAGCCCAAGACAGGGGGCTGAGTCACCCCTCCACTTT	TRBV7-9	-	TRBD1	TRBJ1-6
CASSEVGDTSPGNTIYF	TGTGCCAGCAGTGAAGTGGGTGACACCAGCCCTGGAAACACCATATATTTT	TRBV2	many	-	TRBJ1-3
CASSPLTPSRGEQYF	TGTGCCAGCTCACCACTGACACCCTCCCGGGGCGAGCAGTACTTC	TRBV18	few	-	TRBJ2-7
CASSTTGISYNSPLHF	TGTGCCAGCAGTACAACAGGGATCTCCTATAATTCACCCCTCCACTTT	TRBV28	-	-	TRBJ1-6
CAISDHSYEQHF	TGTGCCATCAGTGACCACTCCTACGAGCAGCACTTC	TRBV10-3	-	-	TRBJ2-7
CASSPAGGPDEQYF	TGTGCCAGCAGTCCGGCGGGAGGGCCGGACGAGCAGTACTTC	TRBV28	once	TRBD2	TRBJ2-7
CASSSSGNWLENIQYF	TGTGCCAGCAGCTCCAGCGGGAATTGGTTGGAAAACATTCAGTACTTC	TRBV7-9	many	TRBD2	TRBJ2-4
CASSPQRNQPQHF	TGTGCCAGCAGTCCACAGCGAAATCAGCCCCAGCATTTT	TRBV6-1	-	-	TRBJ1-5
CASSLGGRAGGTQYF	TGTGCCAGCAGTTTGGGCGGGAGGGCTGGCGGGACCCAGTACTTC	TRBV12-3/TRBV12-4	few	TRBD2	TRBJ2-5
CASSLEVLKTQYF	TGTGCCAGCAGCTTAGAGGTGCTGAAGACCCAGTACTTC	TRBV11-2	few	-	TRBJ2-5
CASSVDGGNTEAFF	TGTGCCAGCAGCGTAGATGGGGGGAACACTGAAGCTTTCTTT	TRBV9	-	-	TRBJ1-1
CASSLTYRVKTYEQYF	TGTGCCAGCAGTTTAACTTACAGGGTCAAAACCTACGAGCAGTACTTC	TRBV28	many	-	TRBJ2-7
CASTVGRIAQPQHF	TGTGCCAGCACTGTTGGGAGGATTGCCCAGCCCCAGCATTTT	TRBV7-8	-	-	TRBJ1-5
CSASRGGAGANVLTF	TGCAGTGCTAGTCGAGGGGGTGCTGGGGCCAACGTCCTGACTTTC	TRBV20-1	-	-	TRBJ2-6
CASSLDDGPSYEQYF	TGTGCCAGCAGCTTAGATGACGGGCCCTCCTACGAGCAGTACTTC	TRBV11-2	many	-	TRBJ2-7
CASSKDGQQNTEAFF	TGTGCCAGCAGTAAAGACGGACAGCAGAACACTGAAGCTTTCTTT	TRBV7-6	-	-	TRBJ1-1
CASSRDSDRGYGYTF	TGTGCCAGCAGCCGAGACTCGGACAGGGGGTACGGCTACACCTTC	TRBV3-1	few	TRBD1	TRBJ1-2
CASSPQGTGNYGYTF	TGTGCCAGCAGTCCCCAGGGGACAGGGAACTATGGCTACACCTTC	TRBV6-2/TRBV6-3	few	TRBD1	TRBJ1-2
CASSYSQGATDTQYF	TGTGCCAGCAGTTACTCGCAGGGGGCCACAGATACGCAGTATTTT	TRBV6-6	-	TRBD1	TRBJ2-3
CASSISGEQFF	TGTGCCAGCAGTATCAGCGGGGAGCAGTTCTTC	TRBV12-3/TRBV12-4	-	-	TRBJ2-1
CASKRRESEAFF	TGTGCCAGCAAACGTCGGGAATCTGAAGCTTTCTTT	TRBV2	-	-	TRBJ1-1
CSARDIGRGAEQYF	TGCAGTGCTAGGGATATCGGGAGGGGAGCCGAGCAGTACTTC	TRBV20-1	few	TRBD2	TRBJ2-7
CASSLGGTSGYNEQFF	TGTGCCAGCAGCTTGGGAGGGACTAGCGGATACAATGAGCAGTTCTTC	TRBV5-8	many	TRBD2	TRBJ2-1
CSVSIGRVDTQYF	TGCAGCGTTTCGATCGGGAGGGTAGATACGCAGTATTTT	TRBV29-1	few	TRBD2	TRBJ2-3
CSVGGERGPSTDTQYF	TGCAGCGTTGGGGGTGAGCGGGGTCCTAGCACAGATACGCAGTATTTT	TRBV29-1	-	TRBD2	TRBJ2-3
CASSRHPTIAGELFF	TGTGCCAGCAGCCGACATCCCACGATTGCCGGGGAGCTGTTTTTT	TRBV6-1	-	-	TRBJ2-2
CATSDPGQGQETQYF	TGTGCCACCAGTGACCCCGGACAGGGCCAAGAGACCCAGTACTTC	TRBV24-1	few	TRBD1	TRBJ2-5
CASSLTGHNEQFF	TGCGCCAGCAGCTTAACAGGACACAATGAGCAGTTCTTC	TRBV5-1	few	-	TRBJ2-1
CAGLTFETQYF	TGTGCCGGTCTGACGTTTGAGACCCAGTACTTC	TRBV6-1	-	-	TRBJ2-5
CASSTGLAGGTTQYF	TGTGCCAGCAGTACCGGACTAGCGGGAGGAACGACCCAGTACTTC	TRBV27	-	TRBD2	TRBJ2-5
CSASSRVSYNEQFF	TGCAGTGCTAGTAGTCGGGTCTCCTACAATGAGCAGTTCTTC	TRBV20-1	few	-	TRBJ2-1
CSAPGPPNSPLHF	TGCAGTGCTCCGGGGCCTCCTAATTCACCCCTCCACTTT	TRBV20-1	-	-	TRBJ1-6
CSARVAALGSKNIQYF	TGCAGTGCTAGAGTAGCGGCCCTAGGAAGCAAAAACATTCAGTACTTC	TRBV20-1	few	-	TRBJ2-4
CASSCTGAEEQYF	TGTGCCAGCAGCTGTACAGGGGCGGAGGAGCAGTACTTC	TRBV11-2	once	TRBD1	TRBJ2-7
CASSRPVHPGMNIQYF	TGTGCCAGCAGTCGACCCGTACACCCGGGAATGAACATTCAGTACTTC	TRBV6-1	-	-	TRBJ2-4
CSVVYSYEQYF	TGCAGCGTTGTTTATTCCTACGAGCAGTACTTC	TRBV29-1	-	-	TRBJ2-7
CASTRTGMHVGGYTF	TGTGCCAGCACCCGTACAGGGATGCACGTTGGTGGCTACACCTTC	TRBV6-1	-	-	TRBJ1-2
CSAATGRQETQYF	TGCAGCGCTGCCACGGGGCGGCAAGAGACCCAGTACTTC	TRBV29-1	many	-	TRBJ2-5
CASSFGAWANTGELFF	TGTGCCAGCAGTTTTGGGGCTTGGGCGAACACCGGGGAGCTGTTTTTT	TRBV28	-	-	TRBJ2-2
CVSSSLGAGGMYEQYF	TGTGTCAGCAGTTCCCTTGGGGCAGGGGGCATGTACGAGCAGTACTTC	TRBV27	-	TRBD1	TRBJ2-7
CSVRLTLTDTQYF	TGCAGCGTTAGACTAACTCTCACAGATACGCAGTATTTT	TRBV29-1	-	-	TRBJ2-3
CASSALEQASGYEQYF	TGTGCCAGCAGTGCCCTGGAGCAGGCTTCAGGCTACGAGCAGTACTTC	TRBV2	-	-	TRBJ2-7
CASRGASRDEYQETQYF	TGTGCCAGCCGGGGGGCTAGCCGGGATGAGTACCAAGAGACCCAGTACTTC	TRBV28	many	-	TRBJ2-5
CASSSGGQGHGYTF	TGTGCCAGCAGTTCGGGAGGACAGGGGCATGGCTACACCTTC	TRBV28	many	TRBD1	TRBJ1-2
CASSYGSGETQYF	TGTGCCAGCAGCTATGGGAGTGGCGAGACCCAGTACTTC	TRBV7-3	-	-	TRBJ2-5
CASSPRTGLYGYTF	TGCGCCAGCAGCCCCAGGACGGGACTCTATGGCTACACCTTC	TRBV5-1	many	-	TRBJ1-2
CASSLSPSSYGYTF	TGTGCCAGCAGCCTAAGCCCTTCGTCCTATGGCTACACCTTC	TRBV3-1	many	-	TRBJ1-2
CASSSFTSGGIETQYF	TGTGCCAGCAGTTCGTTCACTAGCGGGGGAATAGAGACCCAGTACTTC	TRBV7-9	few	TRBD2	TRBJ2-5